The 25 T cell receptor beta chains below come from one sample, sequenced in a study of blood T cell repertoires in COVID-19. Profiled with immunoSEQ multiplex PCR; TCRdb holds only in-frame clones, not every one. Of about 180,000 clones detected, nearly 80% appear once; the ten largest clones hold approximately 15%. The sample was PBMCs or T cells enriched from blood (not recorded which). The receptors were sampled from a man in his fifties or sixties who had been exposed to COVID-19.

The V call is TRBV5-4, the J call TRBJ2-1; the D gene is possibly TRBD2 (6 bases). The germline V gene encodes CDR1 SGHNT and CDR2 YYREEE (reference sequence). V was trimmed by 2 bases and J by 0 bases, leaving 9 bases between them. CDR3 length: 15 residues. The CDR3 DNA sequence: TGTGCCAGCAGCTTAGCGGGCAACTCCTACAATGAGCAGTTCTTC. It specifies CASSLAGNSYNEQFF.

The J gene is TRBJ2-5, the V gene TRBV7-2; no reliable D call. The germline CDR1 and CDR2 sequences are SGHTA and FQGNSA. The CDR3 has 14 amino acids. The ends were cut back, 3 bases at V and 6 bases at J, with 14 bases in the middle. The CDR3 bases are TGTGCCAGCAGCTTGACCCCCAGCGCGAAGACCCAGTACTTC. Protein: CASSLTPSAKTQYF.

This clone was seen once. V and J are TRBV5-1 and TRBJ2-7; 7 bases line up with TRBD2. Per germline, CDR1 SGHRS and CDR2 YFSETQ. The ends lost 5 bases at V and 0 bases at J; junction bases unmatched: 5. CDR3 length: 14 residues. The CDR3 loop reads CASRSAGNSYEQYF. In nucleotides, the CDR3 is TGCGCCAGCAGGTCAGCGGGAAACTCCTACGAGCAGTACTTC.

The V call is TRBV10-3, the J call TRBJ1-6, with 10 bases identical to TRBD1. The CDR3 spans 16 residues. J lost 7 bases, V lost 2 bases, and 5 bases had no gene match. Germline-derived CDR1 and CDR2 are ENHRY and SYGVKD. Written as DNA, the CDR3 is TGTGCCATCAGTGAGGAGAGGACAGGGGGGAATTCACCCCTCCACTTT. This sequence encodes CAISEERTGGNSPLHF.

This clone was seen many times. This chain joins TRBV7-9 and TRBJ2-5; no clear D. The CDR3 consists of 13 residues. Germline lookup yields CDR1 SEHNR and CDR2 FQNEAQ (reference sequence). Trimming cost V 1 base and J 2 bases, with 5 bases left between them. CDR3 residues: CASSLVSQETQYF. CDR3 in DNA: TGTGCCAGCAGCTTAGTCAGTCAAGAGACCCAGTACTTC.

The chain is built from TRBV27 and TRBJ2-7; 9 bases align to TRBD1. CDR1 and CDR2 (germline): MNHEY, SMNVEV (reference sequence). The CDR3 has 14 amino acids. V gave up 6 bases and J gave up 6 bases; unmatched junction bases: 9. CDR3 loop: CASSNGQGTGEQYF. CDR3 nucleotides: TGTGCCAGCAGCAACGGACAGGGGACGGGCGAGCAGTACTTC.

V and J are TRBV5-4 and TRBJ2-1, with D perhaps matching TRBD2 (6 bases). Trimming pared 1 base from V and 9 bases from J, leaving 14 bases between. Germline values: CDR1 SGHNT, CDR2 YYREEE (reference sequence). The length of the CDR3 is 14 residues. The CDR3 nucleotides read TGTGCCAGCAGCTTGTTTACTAGCTTGGGTGAGCAGTTCTTC. Its protein is CASSLFTSLGEQFF.

The chain employs TRBV27 and TRBJ1-6; D unclear. Germline CDR1 and CDR2: MNHEY and SMNVEV (reference sequence). Trimming removed 4 bases from V and 4 bases from J, with 11 bases in between. The CDR3 length is 15 residues. For the CDR3, the DNA is TGTGCCAGCAGTTCCGGACCGGGATATAATTCACCCCTCCACTTT. Amino acid sequence: CASSSGPGYNSPLHF.

The chain uses TRBV11-3 and TRBJ1-2; TRBD1 matches at 7 bases. This CDR3 is built from 14 residues. Looked up from germline, CDR1 is SGHNT and CDR2 is YENEEA. V trimming: 5 bases; J trimming: 4 bases; junction bases outside the gene matches: 7. The CDR3 DNA is TGTGCCAGCAGCCTCGACGGGACAGCCTATGGCTACACCTTC. Translation gives CASSLDGTAYGYTF.

The chain combines TRBV4-2 with TRBJ1-4; D remains unclear. Germline V gene data show CDR1 as LGHNA and CDR2 as YNFKEQ. Trimming pared 0 bases from V and 7 bases from J, leaving 15 bases between. CDR3 length equals 16 residues. The CDR3 protein is CASSQETPGIGEKLFF. The CDR3 DNA reads TGTGCCAGCAGCCAAGAAACCCCGGGGATCGGTGAAAAACTGTTTTTT.

This chain joins TRBV3-1 (or the pseudogene TRBV3-2) and TRBJ1-6, with 8 bases lining up with TRBD1. Germline CDR1 and CDR2: LGHDT and YNNKEL (reference sequence). Trimming took 0 bases from V and 8 from J; bases not matched to a gene: 6. The CDR3 length is 16 residues. The CDR3 DNA is TGTGCCAGCAGCCAAGATGGTACCAGGGGGCATTCACCCCTCCACTTT. It translates to CASSQDGTRGHSPLHF.

The rearrangement links TRBV10-3 to TRBJ2-1; TRBD2 aligns across 10 bases. The CDR3 extends over 14 amino acids. Germline V CDR1 and CDR2: ENHRY, SYGVKD. The V gene end was trimmed by 4 bases and the J gene end by 7 bases; junction bases not matched to a gene: 4. CDR3 nucleotides: TGTGCCATCAGTGCTAGCGGGAGCGGGAATGAGCAGTTCTTC. Its translation: CAISASGSGNEQFF.

This clone was counted a few times. This chain connects TRBV7-8 to TRBJ2-5, with 12 bases fitting TRBD2. Trimming cost V 6 bases and J 3 bases; bases outside gene matches: 11. Germline V gene lookup returns CDR1 SGHVS and CDR2 FQNEAQ. CDR3 length: 17 residues. In nucleotides, the CDR3 is TGTGCCAGCAGACCTGGACTAGCGGGATCCCCCAAAGAGACCCAGTACTTC. Protein sequence: CASRPGLAGSPKETQYF.

The chain is built from TRBV5-1 and TRBJ2-1; 7 bases are shared with TRBD2. The junction had 5 bases not matched to a gene; V was cut back by 2 bases and J by 3 bases. Germline loops: CDR1 SGHRS, CDR2 YFSETQ. CDR3 length equals 15 residues. The CDR3 reads CASSFGGGSYNEQFF. The CDR3 DNA reads TGCGCCAGCAGCTTCGGTGGCGGGAGCTACAATGAGCAGTTCTTC.

The chain joins TRBV19 to TRBJ2-3; D possibly corresponds to TRBD2 (6 bases). V was clipped by 4 bases and J by 4 bases, with 12 bases between them. Germline values: CDR1 LNHDA, CDR2 SQIVND (reference sequence). This CDR3 has 14 residues. The CDR3 coding sequence is TGTGCCAGTAGTACCCCAGGGACTTCAGATACGCAGTATTTT. Its protein product is CASSTPGTSDTQYF.

In the case of this clone: The identical CDR3 is also encoded by other nucleotide sequences in the sample. The chain has TRBV11-2 and TRBJ2-2, with D uncertain. Looked up from germline, CDR1 is SGHAT and CDR2 is FQNNGV. The CDR3 is 12 amino acids. V lost 1 base and J 6 bases, leaving 3 bases between the germline ends. The CDR3 DNA reads TGTGCCAGCAGCTTAGGAGCCGGGGAGCTGTTTTTT. This translates into CASSLGAGELFF.

The chain joins TRBV27 to TRBJ2-7; tentatively, D is TRBD1 (5 bases). Germline loops: CDR1 MNHEY, CDR2 SMNVEV (reference sequence). CDR3 length: 13 amino acids. Deletions cut 3 bases from V and 4 bases from J, with 10 bases between. In DNA, the CDR3 is TGTGCCAGCAGTTTTGGGGCAGCTTACGAGCAGTACTTC. As protein: CASSFGAAYEQYF.

The gene calls are TRBV28 and TRBJ1-4, with D hard to call. Looked up from germline, CDR1 is MDHEN and CDR2 is SYDVKM. V was trimmed by 4 bases and J by 7 bases, leaving 13 bases between them. There are 14 residues in the CDR3. The chain's CDR3 is CASSSMSEGEKLFF. CDR3 DNA: TGTGCCAGCAGTTCGATGAGCGAGGGTGAAAAACTGTTTTTT.

CDR3 in DNA: TGCACTCGGGGGGGGGAAAAACTGTTTTTT. Protein: CTRGGEKLFF. The rearrangement uses TRBV20-1 and TRBJ1-4; a weak D match, TRBD1 (5 bases). The CDR3 contains 10 residues. Germline V gene lookup returns CDR1 DFQATT and CDR2 SNEGSKA (reference sequence).

The V call is TRBV7-2, the J call TRBJ2-3, with 8 bases that match TRBD2. Germline V gene data show CDR1 as SGHTA and CDR2 as FQGNSA. The length of the CDR3 is 17 residues. Trimming at V came to 6 bases and at J to 4 bases, leaving 15 bases not matched to a gene. This CDR3 is CASSPSGTGGPADTQYF. CDR3 sequence (DNA): TGTGCCAGCAGTCCGAGTGGGACGGGAGGGCCCGCAGATACGCAGTATTTT.

This clone is a singleton in its sample. The chain couples TRBV5-5 to TRBJ1-1, with D tentatively TRBD1 (6 bases). Germline lookup yields CDR1 SGHKS and CDR2 YYEKEE (reference sequence). The CDR3 is made up of 16 amino acids. Trimming removed 4 bases from V and 4 bases from J, with 20 bases in between. CDR3 coding DNA: TGTGCCAGCAGCCCAACTTCCAGGGGCTGGGGCACTGAAGCTTTCTTT. Its protein product is CASSPTSRGWGTEAFF.

The chain recombines TRBV5-1 with TRBJ2-7; D is uncertain. Germline values: CDR1 SGHRS, CDR2 YFSETQ. V shed 1 base and J shed 5 bases, with 10 bases lying between them. The CDR3 is 13 amino acids. DNA for the CDR3: TGCGCCAGCAGCTTGAGTTGGAGTAACGAGCAGTACTTC. Translated, it gives CASSLSWSNEQYF. Looking up the rest from reference TRBV5-1 and TRBJ2-7 gives the full variable domain: KAGVTQTPRYLIKTRGQQVTLSCSPISGHRSVSWYQQTPGQGLQFLFEYFSETQRNKGNFPGRFSGRQFSNSRSEMNVSTLELGDSALYLCASSLSWSNEQYFGPGTRLTVT.

The chain has TRBV29-1 and TRBJ1-6, with TRBD1 matching over 8 bases. The CDR3 extends over 13 amino acids. V lost 4 bases, J lost 8 bases, and 4 bases stayed unmatched. The V gene's germline CDR1 is SQVTM and CDR2 ANQGSEA. CDR3 nucleotide sequence: TGCAGCGTTGCCCCGACAGGGGATTCACCCCTCCACTTT. This encodes CSVAPTGDSPLHF.

The V gene is TRBV5-1, the J gene TRBJ2-1; a possible D gene is TRBD1 (6 bases). V lost 5 bases and J lost 3, with 12 bases in between. CDR1 is SGHRS and CDR2 is YFSETQ in the germline V gene. The CDR3 runs to 14 residues. CDR3: CASSKDSHYNEQFF. Written as DNA, the CDR3 is TGCGCCAGCAGTAAGGACAGCCACTACAATGAGCAGTTCTTC.

This chain connects TRBV7-3 to TRBJ2-6; no clear D. The CDR3 loop spans 15 amino acids. The V gene lost 2 bases and the J gene lost 0 bases, with 5 bases spanning the gap. Per germline, CDR1 SGHTA and CDR2 FQGTGA. DNA of the CDR3: TGTGCCAGCAGCTTAGAGAGCTCTGGGGCCAACGTCCTGACTTTC. Translation gives CASSLESSGANVLTF. Full variable domain (remainder filled in from reference TRBV7-3 and TRBJ2-6): GAGVSQTPSNKVTEKGKYVELRCDPISGHTALYWYRQSLGQGPEFLIYFQGTGAADDSGLPNDRFFAVRPEGSVSTLKIQRTERGDSAVYLCASSLESSGANVLTFGAGSRLTVL.